This T cell receptor (beta chain) is from a study of blood T cell repertoires in COVID-19. Study at large: There were acute and convalescent COVID-19 samples, and they came from the United States, Italy and Spain.

The V gene's germline CDR1 is LGHDT and CDR2 YNNKEL (reference sequence). V dropped 4 bases and J dropped 1; count of bases not matched to a gene: 4. The CDR3 runs to 16 residues. Original data processing: Amplification with reference gene primers provided the estimates of nucleated cell counts. Data came from immunoSEQ multiplex PCR; TCRdb stores just in-frame clones and leaves some out. V and J calls and clone size are as listed in that table; D and trimming were resolved from the DNA. The data show nearly 90,000 clones, with about two thirds seen just once and approximately 15% held by the top ten.

The TCR originated in a woman older than 75 with acute or convalescent COVID-19. V and J are TRBV3-1 (or the pseudogene TRBV3-2) and TRBJ2-7; 13 nucleotides align to TRBD2. Sequenced input: peripheral blood. CDR3 sequence (DNA): TGTGCCAGCAGCCTTCGGACTAGCGGGGGATCCTACGAGCAGTACTTC. This encodes CASSLRTSGGSYEQYF.